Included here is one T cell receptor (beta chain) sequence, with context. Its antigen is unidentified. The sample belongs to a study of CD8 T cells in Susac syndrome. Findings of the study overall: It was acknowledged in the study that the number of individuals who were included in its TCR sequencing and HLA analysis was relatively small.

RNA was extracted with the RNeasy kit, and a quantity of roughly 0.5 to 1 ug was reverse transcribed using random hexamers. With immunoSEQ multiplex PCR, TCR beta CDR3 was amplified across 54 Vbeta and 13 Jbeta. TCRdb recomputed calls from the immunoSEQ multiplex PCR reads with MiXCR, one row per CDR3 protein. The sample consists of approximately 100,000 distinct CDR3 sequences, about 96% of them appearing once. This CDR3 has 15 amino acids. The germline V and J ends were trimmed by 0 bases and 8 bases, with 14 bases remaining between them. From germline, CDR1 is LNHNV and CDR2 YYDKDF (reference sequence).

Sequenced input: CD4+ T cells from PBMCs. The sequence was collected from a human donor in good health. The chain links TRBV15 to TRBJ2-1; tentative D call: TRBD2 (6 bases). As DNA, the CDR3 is TGTGCCACCAGCAGAGATCGGGGGACTCAGGATGAGCAGTTCTTC. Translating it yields CATSRDRGTQDEQFF.